This is a list of T cell receptor beta chains from one sample in a study of blood T cell repertoires in COVID-19. The repertoire was sequenced with immunoSEQ multiplex PCR; TCRdb's copy has only in-frame clones and lacks some. The sample includes some 86,000 clones, 91% of them seen just once. The sample comprised peripheral blood. The receptors here all came from a human donor with active COVID-19. The donor label of this sample is uncertain. Both conserved end residues are part of each CDR3. The order of the fields is V gene, D gene, J gene, clone size, CDR3 DNA, CDR3 protein. A D gene is named only where the DNA matches it firmly. The listing skips clone size in some rows; elsewhere it reads once, few, many or a size class.

v_call: TRBV10-2; d_call: .; j_call: TRBJ1-1; clone_size: once; cdr3_nt: TGCGCCAGCAGTGAACAGATAATGAACACTGAAGCTTTCTTT; cdr3_aa: CASSEQIMNTEAFF
v_call: TRBV19; d_call: .; j_call: TRBJ2-7; clone_size: .; cdr3_nt: TGTGCCAGTAGTATTCAGGCATCGTCTGACGAGCAGTACTTC; cdr3_aa: CASSIQASSDEQYF
v_call: TRBV7-9; d_call: TRBD1; j_call: TRBJ2-5; clone_size: .; cdr3_nt: TGTGCCAGCAGCCTCAGGACAGGGGTGGGCGAGACCCAGTACTTC; cdr3_aa: CASSLRTGVGETQYF
v_call: TRBV27; d_call: TRBD1; j_call: TRBJ2-1; clone_size: .; cdr3_nt: TGTGCCAGCAGTAGCCCGACAGGGTACAATGAGCAGTTCTTC; cdr3_aa: CASSSPTGYNEQFF
v_call: TRBV6-6; d_call: .; j_call: TRBJ1-1; clone_size: .; cdr3_nt: TGTGCCAGCAGTTACGAGGCGGGGGGAACTGAAGCTTTCTTT; cdr3_aa: CASSYEAGGTEAFF
v_call: TRBV2; d_call: TRBD2; j_call: TRBJ2-1; clone_size: .; cdr3_nt: TGTGCCAGCAGTGGGGCTAGCGGGGGGGTCAATGAGCAGTTCTTC; cdr3_aa: CASSGASGGVNEQFF
v_call: TRBV7-2; d_call: .; j_call: TRBJ2-7; clone_size: .; cdr3_nt: TGTGCCAGCAGCTTAGCTGTAGCCTACGAGCAGTACTTC; cdr3_aa: CASSLAVAYEQYF
v_call: TRBV6-2/TRBV6-3; d_call: .; j_call: TRBJ2-1; clone_size: .; cdr3_nt: TGTGCCAGCAGTTCCTCACAGGAAGGGAATGAGCAGTTCTTC; cdr3_aa: CASSSSQEGNEQFF
v_call: TRBV6-1; d_call: .; j_call: TRBJ2-7; clone_size: .; cdr3_nt: TGTGCCAGCAGTGACATACGTACAGGCCCCTCCTACGAGCAGTACTTC; cdr3_aa: CASSDIRTGPSYEQYF
v_call: TRBV24-1; d_call: .; j_call: TRBJ1-1; clone_size: .; cdr3_nt: TGTGCCACCCAACCCGGGCAGGGGAACACTGAAGCTTTCTTT; cdr3_aa: CATQPGQGNTEAFF
v_call: TRBV7-8; d_call: TRBD1; j_call: TRBJ1-2; clone_size: .; cdr3_nt: TGTGCCAGCAGCTCCTACTCACCGGACCGACAGGGGGCTGGTGGCTACACCTTC; cdr3_aa: CASSSYSPDRQGAGGYTF
v_call: TRBV27; d_call: .; j_call: TRBJ1-1; clone_size: few; cdr3_nt: TGTGCCAGCAGTTTGGGTCCGGGGACTGAAGCTTTCTTT; cdr3_aa: CASSLGPGTEAFF
v_call: TRBV9; d_call: TRBD1; j_call: TRBJ2-2; clone_size: once; cdr3_nt: TGTGCCAGCAGCCCGCGACAGGGGAACACCGGGGAGCTGTTTTTT; cdr3_aa: CASSPRQGNTGELFF
v_call: TRBV5-4; d_call: TRBD1; j_call: TRBJ2-4; clone_size: .; cdr3_nt: TGTGCCAGCAGCTCCCGGACAGGGGAAAACATTCAGTACTTC; cdr3_aa: CASSSRTGENIQYF
v_call: TRBV7-9; d_call: TRBD1; j_call: TRBJ1-1; clone_size: .; cdr3_nt: TGTGCCAGCAGCGTACTGTCCGGGACAGGGGACTCGGAAGCTTTCTTT; cdr3_aa: CASSVLSGTGDSEAFF
v_call: TRBV4-2; d_call: TRBD2; j_call: TRBJ2-1; clone_size: .; cdr3_nt: TGTGCCAGCAGCGCGGGACTAGCGGGGGGGCAAGCGGAGTTCTTC; cdr3_aa: CASSAGLAGGQAEFF
v_call: TRBV2; d_call: .; j_call: TRBJ1-2; clone_size: .; cdr3_nt: TGTGCCAGCAGGCCTGACGTGGACTCCCGGGGCTACACCTTC; cdr3_aa: CASRPDVDSRGYTF
v_call: TRBV5-4; d_call: .; j_call: TRBJ1-1; clone_size: .; cdr3_nt: TGTGCCAGCAGCTTGGCGGGGATCCCTGAAGCTTTCTTT; cdr3_aa: CASSLAGIPEAFF
v_call: TRBV13; d_call: .; j_call: TRBJ1-1; clone_size: .; cdr3_nt: TGTGCCAGCTCACTAAGCGGGGAGGCATGGGGCTTGAACACTGAAGCTTTCTTT; cdr3_aa: CASSLSGEAWGLNTEAFF
v_call: TRBV28; d_call: TRBD1; j_call: TRBJ2-7; clone_size: .; cdr3_nt: TGTGCCAGCAGTCCAGGGACAGGGTATTACGAGCAGTACTTC; cdr3_aa: CASSPGTGYYEQYF
v_call: TRBV2; d_call: .; j_call: TRBJ1-5; clone_size: .; cdr3_nt: TGTGCCAGCAGCCACAGTTTGGAAAACAATCAGCCCCAGCATTTT; cdr3_aa: CASSHSLENNQPQHF
v_call: TRBV19; d_call: TRBD1; j_call: TRBJ2-7; clone_size: .; cdr3_nt: TGTGCCAGTAGTACCGGACAGGGACCCTACGAGCAGTACTTC; cdr3_aa: CASSTGQGPYEQYF
v_call: TRBV5-1; d_call: TRBD1; j_call: TRBJ2-5; clone_size: .; cdr3_nt: TGCGCCAGCAGCTCCGGGACAGCGAATTCCCAAACCCAGTACTTC; cdr3_aa: CASSSGTANSQTQYF
v_call: TRBV24-1; d_call: TRBD2; j_call: TRBJ2-1; clone_size: .; cdr3_nt: TGTGCCACCAGTGATTTAGCGGGGGGGCGGGAGAATGAGCAGTTCTTC; cdr3_aa: CATSDLAGGRENEQFF